The clone carrying this T cell receptor beta chain was seen only a few times. Here immunoSEQ multiplex PCR was the method, and the copy in TCRdb shows in-frame clones only, minus some. The data show 15,000 to 20,000 clones, more than 65% seen once. This sample was included in a study of tumour-infiltrating T cells in Burkitt lymphoma. As for the study in general: Productive clonality predicted overall and progression-free survival.

The sequenced material came from tumor tissue. The sequence was collected from a human donor with diffuse large B-cell lymphoma.

The CDR3 sequence is CASSWQRDSYEQYF. CDR3 nucleotides: TGTGCCAGCAGTTGGCAGCGGGACTCCTACGAGCAGTACTTC. This chain connects TRBV6-5 to TRBJ2-7; 7 nucleotides agree with TRBD2. Trimming removed 4 bases from V and 0 bases from J; junction bases left unmatched: 3. Germline CDR1 is MNHEY and CDR2 is SVGAGI. The CDR3 totals 14 residues.